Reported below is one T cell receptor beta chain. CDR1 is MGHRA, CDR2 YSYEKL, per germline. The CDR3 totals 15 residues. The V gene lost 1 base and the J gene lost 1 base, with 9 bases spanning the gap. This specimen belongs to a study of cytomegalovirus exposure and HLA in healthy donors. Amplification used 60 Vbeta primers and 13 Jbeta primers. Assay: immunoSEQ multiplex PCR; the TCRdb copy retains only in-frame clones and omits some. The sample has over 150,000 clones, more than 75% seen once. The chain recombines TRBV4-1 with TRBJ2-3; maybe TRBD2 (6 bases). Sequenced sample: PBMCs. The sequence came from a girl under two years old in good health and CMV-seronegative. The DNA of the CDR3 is TGCGCCAGCAGCCAAGTAGCTAGCGGCACAGATACGCAGTATTTT. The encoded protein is CASSQVASGTDTQYF.